These 14 T cell receptor beta chains were all obtained from the same sample, sequenced in a study of OX40 agonist ivuxolimab in advanced cancers. Using immunoSEQ multiplex PCR, the repertoire was profiled, and TCRdb retains in-frame clones only, with some absent. Among roughly 60,000 clones listed, about 83% were seen once. Specimen: CD4+ or CD8+ T cells sorted from blood, collected in a trial of the OX40 agonist ivuxolimab. The source of these receptors is an adult with an advanced solid tumor such as melanoma, head and neck, liver or kidney cancer.

The chain is built from TRBV5-4 and TRBJ2-3; D not resolved. Germline V gene data show CDR1 as SGHNT and CDR2 as YYREEE (reference sequence). The CDR3 runs to 14 residues. V was trimmed by 0 bases and J by 5 bases, leaving 10 bases between them. The DNA for the CDR3 is TGTGCCAGCAGCTTGGGGACCGCTCAAGATACGCAGTATTTT. Translated, it gives CASSLGTAQDTQYF.

In its sample, this clone was seen once. The rearrangement joins TRBV11-2 to TRBJ2-3; 7 bases are shared with TRBD2. Looked up from germline, CDR1 is SGHAT and CDR2 is FQNNGV. The trim removed 5 bases at V and 15 bases at J, leaving 14 bases unmatched. The CDR3 covers 13 residues. The CDR3, as DNA: TGTGCCAGCAGCCCCGCAGGGCGGGGGTTGTTATATTTT. Its protein product is CASSPAGRGLLYF.

The chain couples TRBV7-8 to TRBJ2-5, with a weak D call TRBD1 (5 bases). Per germline, CDR1 SGHVS and CDR2 FQNEAQ. The CDR3 sequence is 16 residues long. Between the trimmed V and J ends, which lost 0 bases and 1 base, there was a span of 12 bases. The CDR3 region has the DNA TGTGCCAGCAGCTTAGCGGCGACAGAGATCCAAGAGACCCAGTACTTC. The encoded protein is CASSLAATEIQETQYF.

The chain uses TRBV6-1 and TRBJ2-3; 9 nucleotides align to TRBD1. The V gene's germline CDR1 is MNHNS and CDR2 SASEGT. The CDR3 sequence is 17 residues long. Unmatched junction bases numbered 12, after V lost 2 bases and J lost 6 bases. This CDR3 reads CASSERGTGSRRDTQYF. The DNA for the CDR3 is TGTGCCAGCAGTGAACGGGGGACAGGGTCCCGACGGGATACGCAGTATTTT.

In nucleotides, the CDR3 is TGTGCCAGTAGTAAGGGTCCAGAGCTGTTTTTT. The encoded protein is CASSKGPELFF. The chain couples TRBV19 to TRBJ2-2; unclear D gene. The CDR3 has 11 residues. In germline, CDR1 is LNHDA, CDR2 SQIVND (reference sequence). Trimming removed 4 bases at V and 11 bases at J, with 8 bases between.

V gene TRBV6-1 combines with J gene TRBJ1-4; TRBD1 matches 11 bases. The CDR3 covers 15 residues. With 4 bases clipped from V and 5 bases from J, the junction kept 3 bases outside the gene matches. Germline values: CDR1 MNHNS, CDR2 SASEGT. The CDR3 sequence is CASSGGTGGNEKLFF. The CDR3 nucleotides are TGTGCCAGCAGTGGTGGGACAGGGGGGAATGAAAAACTGTTTTTT.

In regard to this clone: Germline is not matched at one junction end, which may reflect a read error. This rearrangement joins TRBV7-7 to TRBJ2-3, with D uncertain. The germline V gene encodes CDR1 SSHAT and CDR2 FNYEAQ (reference sequence). CDR3 length equals 13 residues. CDR3 loop: CASSPALLDTQYF. CDR3 DNA sequence: TGTGCTAGCAGCCCCGCGTTGCTAGATACGCAGTATTTT.

This chain's CDR3 is CASSAGTSGLDSPLHF. The CDR3 region has the DNA TGTGCCAGCAGTGCCGGGACTTCAGGTCTTGATTCACCCCTCCACTTT. The V and J genes are TRBV2 and TRBJ1-6, with TRBD1 as a possible D gene (5 bases). Trimming removed 4 bases at V and 8 bases at J, with 18 bases between. This CDR3 comprises 16 residues. Germline CDR1 and CDR2: SNHLY and FYNNEI.

This chain connects TRBV19 to TRBJ2-5; 9 bases fit TRBD1. The CDR3 totals 16 residues. The V gene end was trimmed by 7 bases and the J gene end by 2 bases; junction bases not matched to a gene: 11. Germline V gives CDR1 LNHDA, CDR2 SQIVND (reference sequence). The CDR3 is CASNEPGQGGQETQYF. DNA of the CDR3: TGTGCCAGTAATGAGCCGGGACAGGGAGGACAAGAGACCCAGTACTTC.

This clone has more than one count but fewer than ten. The V and J genes are TRBV4-2 and TRBJ2-7; TRBD2 matches 13 bases. CDR1 is LGHNA, CDR2 YNFKEQ, per germline. V lost 4 bases to trimming and J lost 4 bases; unmatched junction nucleotides: 4. This CDR3 comprises 15 residues. CDR3 bases: TGTGCCAGCAGCCTGGAGACTAGCGGGGGGTACGAGCAGTACTTC. Encoded protein: CASSLETSGGYEQYF.

The table lists this clone with a few counts. V gene TRBV18 combines with J gene TRBJ2-1; TRBD1 matches at 7 bases. Losses at the gene ends were 6 bases for V and 7 bases for J; bases not matched to a gene: 18. Germline assignment: CDR1 KGHSH and CDR2 LQKENI. The CDR3 sequence is 17 residues long. The CDR3 here is CASSPQPGTEKLNEQFF. CDR3 bases: TGTGCCAGCTCTCCGCAGCCCGGGACAGAAAAACTTAATGAGCAGTTCTTC. The full variable domain, with the rest looked up from reference TRBV18 and TRBJ2-1, is NAGVMQNPRHLVRRRGQEARLRCSPMKGHSHVYWYRQLPEEGLKFMVYLQKENIIDESGMPKERFSAEFPKEGPSILRIQQVVRGDSAAYFCASSPQPGTEKLNEQFFGPGTRLTVL.

This clone has just one count. V is TRBV7-8 and J is TRBJ2-1; D perhaps matches TRBD1 (6 bases). The CDR3 is 16 residues long. V lost 3 bases, J lost 1 base, and 13 bases lay in between. Germline V lookup: CDR1 SGHVS, CDR2 FQNEAQ. CDR3 in amino acids: CASSFPGRGSYNEQFF. The CDR3 DNA reads TGTGCCAGCAGCTTCCCGGGCAGGGGTTCCTACAATGAGCAGTTCTTC.

This chain connects TRBV21-1 to TRBJ1-1; whether TRBD1, the table's D call, matches the DNA was not checked. TRBV21-1 is a pseudogene locus. This CDR3 region has 13 residues. CDR3 loop: CASRGRGRTEAFF. The CDR3, as DNA: TGTGCCAGCAGGGGCAGGGGGCGTACTGAAGCTTTCTTT.

This sequence joins TRBV7-8 and TRBJ2-7, with unresolved D. V lost 5 bases, J lost 0 bases, and 11 bases lay in between. Germline CDR1 SGHVS, CDR2 FQNEAQ. CDR3 length equals 14 residues. CDR3 DNA sequence: TGTGCCAGCAGCCCCTACCGTATCTCCTACGAGCAGTACTTC. Its translation is CASSPYRISYEQYF.